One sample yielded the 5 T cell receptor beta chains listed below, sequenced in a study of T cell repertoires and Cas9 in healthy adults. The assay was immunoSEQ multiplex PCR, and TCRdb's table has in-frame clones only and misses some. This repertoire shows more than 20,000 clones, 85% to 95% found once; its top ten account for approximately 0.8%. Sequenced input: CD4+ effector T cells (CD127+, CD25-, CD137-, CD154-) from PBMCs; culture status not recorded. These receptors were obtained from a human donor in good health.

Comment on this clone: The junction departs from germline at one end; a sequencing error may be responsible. CDR3 in amino acids: CASREDRGSYNEQFF. As DNA, the CDR3 is TGTGCCAGCAGGGAAGACAGGGGTTCCTACAATGAGCAGTTCTTC. The chain carries TRBV2 and TRBJ2-1, with 8 bases aligning to TRBD1. There are 15 residues in the CDR3. Per the germline V gene, CDR1 is SNHLY and CDR2 is FYNNEI.

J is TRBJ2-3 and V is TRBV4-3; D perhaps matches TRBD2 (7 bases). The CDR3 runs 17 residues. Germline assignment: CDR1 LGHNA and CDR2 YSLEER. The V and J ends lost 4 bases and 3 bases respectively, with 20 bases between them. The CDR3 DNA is TGCGCCAGCAGCCGAAAGACGGGGGGCCAGGGGACAGATACGCAGTATTTT. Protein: CASSRKTGGQGTDTQYF.

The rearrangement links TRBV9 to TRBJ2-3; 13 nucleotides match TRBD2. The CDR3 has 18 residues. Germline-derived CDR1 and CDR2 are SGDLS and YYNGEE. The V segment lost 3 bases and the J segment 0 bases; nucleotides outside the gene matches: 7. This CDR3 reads CASSARTSGGSSTDTQYF. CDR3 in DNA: TGTGCCAGCAGCGCCAGGACTAGCGGGGGATCTAGCACAGATACGCAGTATTTT.

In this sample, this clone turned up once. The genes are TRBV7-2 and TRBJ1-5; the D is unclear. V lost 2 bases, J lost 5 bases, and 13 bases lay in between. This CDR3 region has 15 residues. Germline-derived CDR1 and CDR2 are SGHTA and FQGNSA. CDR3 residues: CASSLKPGLDQPQHF. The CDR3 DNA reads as TGTGCCAGCAGCTTAAAACCGGGATTGGATCAGCCCCAGCATTTT.

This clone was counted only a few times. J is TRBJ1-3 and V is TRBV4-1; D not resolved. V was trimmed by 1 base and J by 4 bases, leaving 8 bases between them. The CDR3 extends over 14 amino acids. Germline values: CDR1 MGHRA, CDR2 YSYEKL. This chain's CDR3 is CASSQGLAGNTIYF. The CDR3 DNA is TGCGCCAGCAGCCAAGGGCTAGCGGGAAACACCATATATTTT.